The sequence of this T cell receptor (beta chain) was determined in a study of cytomegalovirus exposure and HLA in healthy donors. Use of 60 Vbeta and 13 Jbeta primers characterized the PCR. The data were produced by immunoSEQ multiplex PCR, yet TCRdb's version contains in-frame clones alone and is incomplete. This sample yields 200,000 or so clones, of which approximately 84% are seen a single time; approximately 0.23% belongs to the top ten. The CDR3 is 15 amino acids. Germline V lookup: CDR1 SGHTS, CDR2 YDEGEE. Trimming removed 3 bases at V and 2 bases at J, with 9 bases between. The material sequenced was PBMCs. The gene calls are TRBV5-8 and TRBJ1-6; D possibly corresponds to TRBD1 (5 bases). The TCR sequence derives from a girl under three years old in good health and CMV-seronegative. CDR3 region: CASSSEDTYNSPLHF. The CDR3 region has the DNA TGTGCCAGCAGCTCCGAGGACACCTATAATTCACCCCTCCACTTT. The variable domain in full, with the rest retrieved from reference TRBV5-8 and TRBJ1-6, is EAGVTQSPTHLIKTRGQQATLRCSPISGHTSVYWYQQALGLGLQFLLWYDEGEERNRGNFPPRFSGRQFPNYSSELNVNALELEDSALYLCASSSEDTYNSPLHFGNGTRLTVT.